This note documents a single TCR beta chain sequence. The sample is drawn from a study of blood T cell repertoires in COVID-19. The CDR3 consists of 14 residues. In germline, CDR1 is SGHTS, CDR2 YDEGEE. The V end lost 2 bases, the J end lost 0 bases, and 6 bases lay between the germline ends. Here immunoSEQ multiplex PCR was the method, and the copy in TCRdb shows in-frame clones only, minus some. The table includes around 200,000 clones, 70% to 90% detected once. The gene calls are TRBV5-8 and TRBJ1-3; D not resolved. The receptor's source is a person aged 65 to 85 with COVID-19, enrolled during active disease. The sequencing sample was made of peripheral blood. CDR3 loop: CASSFGLSGNTIYF. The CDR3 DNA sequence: TGTGCCAGCAGCTTCGGACTCTCTGGAAACACCATATATTTT. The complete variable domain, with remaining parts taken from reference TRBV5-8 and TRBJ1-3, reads EAGVTQSPTHLIKTRGQQATLRCSPISGHTSVYWYQQALGLGLQFLLWYDEGEERNRGNFPPRFSGRQFPNYSSELNVNALELEDSALYLCASSFGLSGNTIYFGEGSWLTVV.